The clone carrying this T cell receptor (beta chain) occurred a few times. TCRdb redid the calling of the RT-PCR reads with MiXCR, one entry per CDR3 protein. There are roughly 700,000 distinct CDR3 sequences in the sample; roughly 14% occur only once, and approximately 10% lies in the top ten. The data stem from a study of response to subunit inactivated influenza vaccine. CDR1 and CDR2 from the germline V gene are SGHTA and FQGTGA. V trimming: 5 bases; J trimming: 4 bases; junction bases outside the gene matches: 9. CDR3 length: 15 amino acids. The sequencing used PBMCs from blood, collected roughly 12 days after vaccination. This clonotype originated in a man in his fifties or sixties who received an inactivated influenza vaccine. The J gene is TRBJ1-1, the V gene TRBV7-3, with 8 nucleotides matching TRBD1. In DNA, the CDR3 is TGTGCCAGCAGCCTACAGGGGGGGGCGGGCACTGAAGCTTTCTTT. Translation: CASSLQGGAGTEAFF.